The clone carrying this T cell receptor (beta chain) was picked up a small number of times. Its target is unknown. The repertoire was sequenced with immunoSEQ multiplex PCR; TCRdb's copy has only in-frame clones and lacks some. Seen here are tens of thousands of clones, around four fifths observed once, and the top ten hold about 1.3%. This sample was taken from a study of T cells in narcolepsy. Findings of the study overall: Autoreactive HCRT-specific and TRIB2-specific clonotypes were marked in same-patient CSF-versus-blood CD4+ comparisons.

The CDR3 extends over 12 amino acids. Germline V gene sequence: CDR1 MDHEN, CDR2 SYDVKM. Trimming left V 8 bases short and J 0 bases short, with 7 bases between. Sequencing was performed on CD45RA- memory CD4+ T cells from PBMCs. This clonotype originated in a human donor with narcolepsy. The chain has TRBV28 and TRBJ1-1; D uncertain. CDR3 nucleotides: TGTGCCAGCCGAACAGTGAACACTGAAGCTTTCTTT. Translation: CASRTVNTEAFF. Drawing the rest from reference TRBV28 and TRBJ1-1, the complete variable domain is DVKVTQSSRYLVKRTGEKVFLECVQDMDHENMFWYRQDPGLGLRLIYFSYDVKMKEKGDIPEGYSVSREKKERFSLILESASTNQTSMYLCASRTVNTEAFFGQGTRLTVV.